The clone carrying this T cell receptor beta chain has more than one count but fewer than ten. Germline V lookup: CDR1 KGHDR, CDR2 SFDVKD. Deletions cut 1 base from V and 5 bases from J, with 5 bases between. The CDR3 runs 13 residues. The sample is drawn from a study of T cells in Graves' hyperthyroidism and ophthalmopathy. Amplification targeted TCR beta CDR3 regions from RNA transcripts. HTBI primers drove first-round RT-PCR of the TCR CDR3. TCRdb passed the multiplex PCR reads through MiXCR, listing each CDR3 protein once. The data hold hundreds of thousands of distinct CDR3 sequences, with roughly a quarter observed a single time.

The sequence was collected from a woman aged 25 to 45 with Graves' ophthalmopathy. The J gene is TRBJ1-5, the V gene TRBV24-1; a possible D gene is TRBD1 (5 bases). Specimen: blood. CDR3 in amino acids: CATSDLQDQPQHF. The CDR3 DNA is TGTGCCACCAGTGATTTACAGGATCAGCCCCAGCATTTT.